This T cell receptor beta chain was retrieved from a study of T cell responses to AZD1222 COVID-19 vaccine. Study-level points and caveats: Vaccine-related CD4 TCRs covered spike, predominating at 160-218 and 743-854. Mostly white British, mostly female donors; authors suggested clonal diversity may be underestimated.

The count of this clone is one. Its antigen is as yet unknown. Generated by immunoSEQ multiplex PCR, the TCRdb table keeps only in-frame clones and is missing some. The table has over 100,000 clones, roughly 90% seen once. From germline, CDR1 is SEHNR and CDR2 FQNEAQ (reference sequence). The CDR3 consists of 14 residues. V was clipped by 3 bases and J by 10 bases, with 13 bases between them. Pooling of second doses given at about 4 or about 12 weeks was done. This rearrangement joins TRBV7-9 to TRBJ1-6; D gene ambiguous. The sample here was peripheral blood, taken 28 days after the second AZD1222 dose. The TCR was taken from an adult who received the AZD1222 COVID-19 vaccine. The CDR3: CASSFGLGRSPLHF. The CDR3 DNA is TGTGCCAGCAGCTTTGGACTAGGAAGGTCACCCCTCCACTTT.